Given below is one TCR beta chain in context. Its specificity is not known. The sample originates from a study of cytomegalovirus exposure and HLA in healthy donors. Whole-study results and caveats: Most TCR sequences were uncommon, yet certain public TCRs appeared in many donors. The study dropped some indistinguishable V segments, TRBV6-2 and TRBV6-3 among them. Cytomegalovirus status was reportedly diagnosed by the classifier with high sensitivity and specificity.

CDR1 is SGHAT and CDR2 is FQDESV in the germline V gene (reference sequence). This CDR3 region has 17 residues. V was clipped by 1 base and J by 0 bases, with 15 bases between them. Primers for the PCR totalled 60 Vbeta and 13 Jbeta. Profiling relied on immunoSEQ multiplex PCR, and the TCRdb table lists in-frame clones only, not all of them. This sample carries roughly 100,000 clones, 76% of them seen once, and the ten largest clones take 1.5% to 2.5%. This clonotype was sampled from a middle-aged man in good health and CMV-seronegative. Sequencing used PBMCs. The V gene is TRBV11-1, the J gene TRBJ1-1; D may be TRBD1 (5 bases). CDR3 nucleotides: TGTGCCAGCAGCTTAGATCCCCCGACAGTGTTGAACACTGAAGCTTTCTTT. The encoded protein is CASSLDPPTVLNTEAFF. The whole variable domain, filled in from reference TRBV11-1 and TRBJ1-1, reads EAEVAQSPRYKITEKSQAVAFWCDPISGHATLYWYRQILGQGPELLVQFQDESVVDDSQLPKDRFSAERLKGVDSTLKIQPAELGDSAMYLCASSLDPPTVLNTEAFFGQGTRLTVV.